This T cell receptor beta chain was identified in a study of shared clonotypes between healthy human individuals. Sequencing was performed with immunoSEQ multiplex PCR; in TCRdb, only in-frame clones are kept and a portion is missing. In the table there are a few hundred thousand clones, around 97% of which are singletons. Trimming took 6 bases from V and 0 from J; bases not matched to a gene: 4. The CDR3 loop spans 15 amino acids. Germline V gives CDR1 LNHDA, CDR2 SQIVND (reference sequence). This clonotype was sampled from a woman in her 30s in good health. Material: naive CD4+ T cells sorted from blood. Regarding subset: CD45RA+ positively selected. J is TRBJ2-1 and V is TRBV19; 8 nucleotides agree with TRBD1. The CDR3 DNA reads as TGTGCCAGTAGGGGGACAGGTAGCTCCTACAATGAGCAGTTCTTC. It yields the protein CASRGTGSSYNEQFF.